This is a list of T cell receptor beta chains from one sample in a study of T cells after yellow fever vaccination. TCRdb re-called the 5' RACE reads through MiXCR, storing one row per CDR3 protein. This table has 450,000 to 600,000 distinct CDR3 sequences, roughly 17% appearing once. The sequencing used PBMCs, collected 5 to 6 days after the first yellow fever vaccination. The source is a man aged 18 to 30 who received the YFV17D yellow fever vaccine. Both conserved end residues are part of each CDR3. D genes are given only for firm matches. Clone size appears in some rows only: once, few, many, or a class for an expanded clone.

>.|TRBJ2-6|.|TRBV4-1
TGCGCCAGCAGCCAAGTCGACACCTCTGGGGCCAACGTCCTGACTTTC
CASSQVDTSGANVLTF
>few|TRBJ1-5|.|TRBV4-3
TGCGCCAGCAGCCAAGATTTGGGGGAGTATCAGCCCCAGCATTTT
CASSQDLGEYQPQHF
>.|TRBJ1-2|.|TRBV7-6
TGTGCCAGCAGCTTGACCCGCAACTATGGCTACACCTTC
CASSLTRNYGYTF
>many|TRBJ2-1|TRBD2|TRBV12-3/TRBV12-4
TGTGCCAGCAGAACTGACCAGGGACTAGCGGGGGGGGGTGAGCAGTTCTTC
CASRTDQGLAGGGEQFF
>.|TRBJ2-4|.|TRBV5-6
TGTGCCAGCAGCTTTGAGGAAGCCAAAAACATTCAGTACTTC
CASSFEEAKNIQYF
>.|TRBJ2-2|TRBD2|TRBV7-7
TGTGCCAGCAGCCCGGGACTACCCGCGAACACCGGGGAGCTGTTTTTT
CASSPGLPANTGELFF
>few|TRBJ1-2|.|TRBV20-1
TGCAGTGCTAGTTCGGGGAAAGGAAACTATGGCTACACCTTC
CSASSGKGNYGYTF
>.|TRBJ2-6|.|TRBV20-1
TGCAGCCCCGACCCATCATCCTCTGGGGCCAACGTCCTGACTTTC
CSPDPSSSGANVLTF
>.|TRBJ2-6|TRBD1|TRBV10-3
TGTGCCATCAGGCCGGGACAGTTCTCTGGGGCCAACGTCCTGACTTTC
CAIRPGQFSGANVLTF
>few|TRBJ2-2|.|TRBV25-1
TGTGCCAGCAGTGATAGCACCGGGGAGCTGTTTTTT
CASSDSTGELFF
>.|TRBJ1-1|.|TRBV28
TGTGCCAGCAGTCCACAGGGAAGTGTCACTGAAGCTTTCTTT
CASSPQGSVTEAFF
>.|TRBJ1-1|TRBD1|TRBV12-3/TRBV12-4
TGTGCCAGCAGCTTGGCTGTGGGACAGGGATCCACTGAAGCTTTCTTT
CASSLAVGQGSTEAFF
>few|TRBJ2-1|.|TRBV20-1
TGCAGTGCTAGGGGCCTGGAGAGCTCCTACAATGAGCAGTTCTTC
CSARGLESSYNEQFF
>many|TRBJ1-3|.|TRBV29-1
TGCAGCGTTGTAAAGGAGTCGGACGGAAACACCATATATTTT
CSVVKESDGNTIYF
>few|TRBJ1-2|TRBD1|TRBV29-1
TGCAGCGTAGCAACCGGGACAGGGGAGGTTGGCGGCTACACCTTC
CSVATGTGEVGGYTF
>many|TRBJ1-4|TRBD1|TRBV5-1
TGCGCCAGCAGCCCGCTGACAGGGATTGAGGAAAAACTGTTTTTT
CASSPLTGIEEKLFF
>few|TRBJ2-6|TRBD1|TRBV7-9
TGTGCCAGCAGCCTGGACAGGGGGGTTACTGGGGCCAACGTCCTGACTTTC
CASSLDRGVTGANVLTF
>.|TRBJ1-1|.|TRBV9
TGTGCCAGCAGCGTAGCCCCCCTCTCAGGGGCTGGACCTGAAGCTTTCTTT
CASSVAPLSGAGPEAFF
>few|TRBJ1-2|TRBD1|TRBV12-3/TRBV12-4
TGTGCCAGCAGTTTAGACCGGGACAGGGGGCTATGGTATGGCTACACCTTC
CASSLDRDRGLWYGYTF
>many|TRBJ2-3|TRBD2|TRBV18
TGTGCCAGCTCACCCACGGGAGGTACAGATACGCAGTATTTT
CASSPTGGTDTQYF
>few|TRBJ1-5|.|TRBV27
TGTGCCAGCAGTTTATTTGGGACGGTTAAGAGTAAGCCCCAGCATTTT
CASSLFGTVKSKPQHF
>.|TRBJ1-1|.|TRBV7-2
TGTGCCAGCAGCCAGGACAGCATTGAAGCTTTCTTT
CASSQDSIEAFF
>few|TRBJ1-6|TRBD1|TRBV6-1
TGTGCCAGCAGTGAAATCGGGACAGGGGTTGGGTCACCCCTCCACTTT
CASSEIGTGVGSPLHF
>few|TRBJ2-2|.|TRBV29-1
TGCAGCGGGGGGGGCGGGGATTCCGGGGAGCTGTTTTTT
CSGGGGDSGELFF
>.|TRBJ1-4|TRBD1|TRBV19
TGTGCCAGTAGTAACCCCTGGGACAGATCACCTGAAAAACTGTTTTTT
CASSNPWDRSPEKLFF
>.|TRBJ2-3|.|TRBV2
TGTGCCAGCAGTGAAATAGGAGGTGATACGCAGTATTTT
CASSEIGGDTQYF
>.|TRBJ2-5|.|TRBV11-2
TGTGCCAGCAGCTATAATAGCGGAACCCAAGAGACCCAGTACTTC
CASSYNSGTQETQYF
>few|TRBJ1-1|TRBD1|TRBV28
TGTGCCAGCAGGATCGGGACAGGGGGCCACACTGAAGCTTTCTTT
CASRIGTGGHTEAFF
>many|TRBJ1-1|.|TRBV4-3
TGCGCCAGCAGCCAAGATTCTAGGGTGAACACTGAAGCTTTCTTT
CASSQDSRVNTEAFF
>.|TRBJ2-5|.|TRBV7-2
TGTGCCAGCAGCCCGACGAATTCCCCTGGGGCCCAGTACTTC
CASSPTNSPGAQYF
>few|TRBJ2-7|.|TRBV12-3/TRBV12-4
TGTGCCAGCAGCCCCGGGACCCGGGGTGCCGAGCAGTACTTC
CASSPGTRGAEQYF
>.|TRBJ2-3|.|TRBV4-3
TGCGCCAGCAGCCCAGGCCCCACTAGCACAGATACGCAGTATTTT
CASSPGPTSTDTQYF
>.|TRBJ1-5|.|TRBV19
TGTGCCAGTTGGACCCGAGCAGGCAATCAGCCCCAGCATTTT
CASWTRAGNQPQHF
>.|TRBJ2-7|TRBD1|TRBV5-1
TGCGCCAGCAGCTTAACCGGACAGGGAATTTACGAGCAGTACTTC
CASSLTGQGIYEQYF
>few|TRBJ1-6|.|TRBV7-9
TGTGCCAGCAGTAAAACCGAGGAGGATCATGGTTCTCCCCTCCACTTT
CASSKTEEDHGSPLHF
>.|TRBJ2-3|TRBD2|TRBV4-3
TGCGCCAGCAGCCAAGCCACTAGCGGATGGGGAGATACGCAGTATTTT
CASSQATSGWGDTQYF
>few|TRBJ2-2|TRBD1|TRBV7-9
TGTGCCAGCAGATACGGACAGGGGAGAACCGGGGAGCTGTTTTTT
CASRYGQGRTGELFF
>few|TRBJ2-2|.|TRBV2
TGTGCCAGCGACGGGACTTGGGACACCGGGGAGCTGTTTTTT
CASDGTWDTGELFF
>.|TRBJ1-2|.|TRBV3-1
TGTGCCAGCAGCCCAGGGGAATTAGCTAACTATGGCTACACCTTC
CASSPGELANYGYTF